This paragraph covers one T cell receptor (beta chain) sequence. Its specific antigen is unknown. Qualities for individual bases were not recorded, and no much larger clone is one base off. The TCR beta CDR3 regions were amplified from RNA transcripts. For the first round of RT-PCR on the TCR CDR3, the HTBI primer set was used together with the Qiagen OneStep RT-PCR kit. Libraries were constructed in a second round of multiplex PCR, after which size selection and purification were carried out. The libraries were sequenced on an Illumina HiSeq2000 using paired-end 100 bp reads. The source study handled its data this way. Raw data were processed with SOAPnuke, discarding reads with adapters, uncalled bases, mean Phred below 15, or no exact constant-primer or identifier match. High-quality paired reads were merged with COPE v1.2.5, and unique nucleotide sequences were defined as clonotypes. MiTCR v1.1 was used to align clonotypes to the IMGT TRBV, TRBD and TRBJ reference segments. Analysis was restricted to V-J combinations with a frequency above 0.0001, which covered 98% to 99.2% of repertoires. The TCS score was defined as F50 (clonal expansion) divided by E x V (chaos), with BLOSUM62-based TCRdist calculated between CDR3 peptides within each V-J. Welch's t-statistics and random forest reduced 450 to 600 V-J features to roughly 13, which were used in a naive Bayes classifier (R e1071). TCRdb ran its own pipeline on the public reads, namely fastp trimming at Q25 and MiXCR clone calling, and kept in-frame beta chains. Each CDR3 protein appears once, grouped with its most common genes and DNA. V and J calls and clone size were set by TCRdb, not the authors. In this sample the table shows fewer than 650,000 distinct CDR3 sequences, more than 13% of which occur a single time. The top ten clonotypes cover roughly 6.9% of the sample.

CDR1 and CDR2, per the germline V gene, are MGHRA and YSYEKL. The cysteine opens and the phenylalanine closes a CDR3 of 15 amino acids. Only the CDR3 DNA is retained, 45 bases long and in frame from the first base. V is clipped by 0 bases and J by 3 bases, and the sequence between their germline boundaries is 9 bases long. This sample is drawn from a study of T cells in Graves' hyperthyroidism and ophthalmopathy (dated by TCRdb to the late 2010s). As for the study more broadly: Peripheral blood was collected at initial diagnosis, before any treatment. The approximately 98 discovery patients were randomly divided into training and test sets at a 7:3 ratio. An independent validation cohort of under 20 hyperthyroidism patients and 17 patients who later progressed to ophthalmopathy tested prospective prediction of ophthalmopathy. According to the paper, TCR Vbeta CDR3 sequencing was carried out on some 140 peripheral blood samples, which came from fewer than 50 ophthalmopathy, 80 or so hyperthyroidism and roughly 17 progressor patients. To identify distinguishing TCR V-J signatures, a discovery cohort of some 100 patients was used, comprising 40 to 45 with Graves' ophthalmopathy and some 57 with stable Graves' hyperthyroidism. Thyroid tissue and blood T-cell repertoires from more than 5 Graves' hyperthyroidism patients were also compared in the study. After sampling, hyperthyroidism patients received methimazole starting at 30 mg daily, and ophthalmopathy patients received high-dose intravenous methylprednisolone.

Study-wide findings and limitations: A model built on a 13 V-J signature distinguished ophthalmopathy from stable hyperthyroidism, reaching 85% to 90% sensitivity and under 84% specificity in cross-validation and 80%/75% in testing. Most expanded thyroid clonotypes (frequency above 0.001) were also detected in blood, suggesting blood repertoires may reflect thyroid immune responses. No statistical method was used to set the sample size in advance, and investigators knew the group allocation. In validation, progression to ophthalmopathy was predicted by the model with nearly 71% sensitivity and 72% to 85% specificity, a median of roughly 6 months before onset.

Moderately to severely active disease, a Clinical Activity Score of at least 3, a NOSPECS grade of at least 4, and a duration under 3 months were present in ophthalmopathy patients. Patients with uncontrolled infections, other autoimmune diseases, pregnancy or lactation were excluded. Diagnoses were based on clinical symptoms, serum thyroxine and TRAb, thyroid ultrasound and orbital computed tomography. PBMCs were separated from approximately 9.9 ml of fresh peripheral blood using Ficoll-Paque density gradient centrifugation. Trizol reagent was used to extract total RNA, and RNA quality was then checked on an Agilent 2100 Bioanalyzer.

The sequence was obtained from a woman aged 18-29 years with Graves' ophthalmopathy. Sequencing was performed on blood. The chain links TRBV4-1 with TRBJ1-5; the D segment cannot be called with confidence. The nucleotides read TGCGCCAGCAGCCAAGATCTCAGTGCCAATCAGCCCCAGCATTTT. Translation gives CASSQDLSANQPQHF.